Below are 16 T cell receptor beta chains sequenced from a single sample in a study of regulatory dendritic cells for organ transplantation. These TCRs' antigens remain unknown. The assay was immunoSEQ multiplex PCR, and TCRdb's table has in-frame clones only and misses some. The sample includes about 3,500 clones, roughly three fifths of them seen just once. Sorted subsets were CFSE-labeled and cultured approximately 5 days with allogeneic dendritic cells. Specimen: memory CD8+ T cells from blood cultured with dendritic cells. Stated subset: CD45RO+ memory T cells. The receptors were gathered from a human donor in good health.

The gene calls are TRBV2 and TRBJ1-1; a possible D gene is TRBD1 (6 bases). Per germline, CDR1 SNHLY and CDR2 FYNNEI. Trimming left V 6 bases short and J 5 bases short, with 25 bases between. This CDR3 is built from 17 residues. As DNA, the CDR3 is TGTGCCAGCAGGACACCCAAAAACGGGGGCGGGGGAACTGAAGCTTTCTTT. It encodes CASRTPKNGGGGTEAFF.

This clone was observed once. CDR3 in amino acids: CASGLVIDRQETQYF. Here the CDR3 DNA reads TGTGCTAGTGGTTTGGTAATTGACAGACAAGAGACCCAGTACTTC. The chain couples TRBV12-5 to TRBJ2-5, with D possibly matching TRBD1 (5 bases). Germline-derived CDR1 and CDR2 are LGHNT and FRNRAP. The V end was cut by 0 bases, the J end by 2 bases, with 10 bases between. CDR3 length: 15 amino acids.

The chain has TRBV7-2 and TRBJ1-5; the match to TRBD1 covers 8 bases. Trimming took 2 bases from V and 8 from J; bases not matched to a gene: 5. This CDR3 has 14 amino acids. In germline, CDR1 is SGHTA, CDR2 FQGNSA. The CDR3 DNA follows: TGTGCCAGCAGCTTAATTACAGGGGGAGAGCCCCAGCATTTT. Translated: CASSLITGGEPQHF.

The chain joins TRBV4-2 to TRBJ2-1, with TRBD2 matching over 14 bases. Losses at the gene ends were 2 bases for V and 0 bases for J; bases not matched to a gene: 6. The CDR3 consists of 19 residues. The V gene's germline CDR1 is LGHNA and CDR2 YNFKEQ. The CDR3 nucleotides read TGTGCCAGCAGCCAACTTGGGACTAGCGGGGGAAGCTCCTACAATGAGCAGTTCTTC. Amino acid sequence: CASSQLGTSGGSSYNEQFF.

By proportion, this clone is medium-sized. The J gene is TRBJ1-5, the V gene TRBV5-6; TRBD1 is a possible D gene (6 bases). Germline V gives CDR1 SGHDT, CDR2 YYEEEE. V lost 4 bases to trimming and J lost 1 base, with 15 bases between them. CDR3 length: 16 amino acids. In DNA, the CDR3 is TGTGCCAGCAGCAAGGGGGGGACGGGGAGCAATCAGCCCCAGCATTTT. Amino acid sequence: CASSKGGTGSNQPQHF.

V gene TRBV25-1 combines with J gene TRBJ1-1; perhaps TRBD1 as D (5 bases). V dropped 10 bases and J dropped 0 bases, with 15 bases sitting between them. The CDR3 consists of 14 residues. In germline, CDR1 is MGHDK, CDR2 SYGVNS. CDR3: CATATGGVNTEAFF. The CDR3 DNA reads TGTGCCACCGCGACTGGAGGGGTGAACACTGAAGCTTTCTTT.

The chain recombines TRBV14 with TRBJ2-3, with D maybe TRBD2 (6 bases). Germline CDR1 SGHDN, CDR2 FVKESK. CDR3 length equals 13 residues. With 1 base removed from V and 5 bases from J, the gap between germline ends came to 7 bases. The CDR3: CASSQVGLDTQYF. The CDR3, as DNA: TGTGCCAGCAGCCAAGTGGGACTAGATACGCAGTATTTT. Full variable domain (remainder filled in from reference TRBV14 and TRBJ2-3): EAGVTQFPSHSVIEKGQTVTLRCDPISGHDNLYWYRRVMGKEIKFLLHFVKESKQDESGMPNNRFLAERTGGTYSTLKVQPAELEDSGVYFCASSQVGLDTQYFGPGTRLTVL.

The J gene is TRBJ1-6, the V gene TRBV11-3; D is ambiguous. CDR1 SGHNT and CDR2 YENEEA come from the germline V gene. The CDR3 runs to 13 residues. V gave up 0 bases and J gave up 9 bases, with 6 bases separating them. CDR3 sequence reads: CASSLEGASPLHF. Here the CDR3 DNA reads TGTGCCAGCAGCTTAGAAGGAGCTTCACCCCTCCACTTT.

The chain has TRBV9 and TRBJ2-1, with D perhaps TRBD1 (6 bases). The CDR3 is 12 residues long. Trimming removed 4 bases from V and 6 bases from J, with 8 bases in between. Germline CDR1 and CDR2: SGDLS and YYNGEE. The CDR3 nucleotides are TGTGCCAGCAGCCACAGGGTCAATGAGCAGTTCTTC. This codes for CASSHRVNEQFF.

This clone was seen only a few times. This CDR3 reads CASSLLGGNTGELFF. The CDR3 DNA sequence: TGTGCCAGCAGCTTACTCGGCGGAAACACCGGGGAGCTGTTTTTT. This chain uses TRBV7-2 with TRBJ2-2; D unclear. The CDR3 is 15 residues long. V lost 2 bases, J lost 2 bases, and 9 bases lay in between. Per germline, CDR1 SGHTA and CDR2 FQGNSA.

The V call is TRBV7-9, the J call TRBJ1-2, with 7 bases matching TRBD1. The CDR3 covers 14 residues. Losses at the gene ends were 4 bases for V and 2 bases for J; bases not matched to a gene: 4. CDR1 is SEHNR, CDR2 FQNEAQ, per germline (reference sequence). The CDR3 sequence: CASSSTGTNYGYTF. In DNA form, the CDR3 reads TGTGCCAGCAGCTCGACAGGGACCAACTATGGCTACACCTTC.

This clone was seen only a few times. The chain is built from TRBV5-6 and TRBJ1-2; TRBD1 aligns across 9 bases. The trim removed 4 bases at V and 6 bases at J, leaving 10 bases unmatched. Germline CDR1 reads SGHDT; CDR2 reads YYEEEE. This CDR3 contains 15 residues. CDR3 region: CASSPWGQGRNGYTF. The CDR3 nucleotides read TGTGCCAGCAGCCCCTGGGGACAGGGACGGAATGGCTACACCTTC.

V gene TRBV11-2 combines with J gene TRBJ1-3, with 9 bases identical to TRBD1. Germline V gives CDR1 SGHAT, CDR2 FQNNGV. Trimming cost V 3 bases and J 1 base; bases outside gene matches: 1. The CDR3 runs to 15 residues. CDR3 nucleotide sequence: TGTGCCAGCAGCTTGACAGGGGGGTCTGGAAACACCATATATTTT. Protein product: CASSLTGGSGNTIYF.

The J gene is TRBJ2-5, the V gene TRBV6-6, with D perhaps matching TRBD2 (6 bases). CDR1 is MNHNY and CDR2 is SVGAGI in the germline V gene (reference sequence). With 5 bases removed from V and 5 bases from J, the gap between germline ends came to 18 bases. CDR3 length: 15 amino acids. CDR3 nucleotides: TGTGCCAGCAGTGCTGCGGGGCATCAATTGGAGACCCAGTACTTC. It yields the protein CASSAAGHQLETQYF.

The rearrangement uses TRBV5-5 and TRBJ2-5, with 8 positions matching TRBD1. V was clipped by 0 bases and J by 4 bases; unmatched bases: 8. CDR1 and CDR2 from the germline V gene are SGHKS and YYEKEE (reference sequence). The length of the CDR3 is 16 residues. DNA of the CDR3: TGTGCCAGCAGCTTGGAGGACAGGGTAGTCGGAGAGACCCAGTACTTC. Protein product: CASSLEDRVVGETQYF.

CDR3 sequence: CASAPGHSYGYTF. In DNA form, the CDR3 reads TGTGCTAGTGCTCCGGGACACTCCTATGGCTACACCTTC. The rearrangement uses TRBV12-5 and TRBJ1-2; TRBD1 is a possible D gene (6 bases). Looked up from germline, CDR1 is LGHNT and CDR2 is FRNRAP. The CDR3 length is 13 residues. Trimming took 7 bases from V and 4 from J, leaving 13 bases between them.